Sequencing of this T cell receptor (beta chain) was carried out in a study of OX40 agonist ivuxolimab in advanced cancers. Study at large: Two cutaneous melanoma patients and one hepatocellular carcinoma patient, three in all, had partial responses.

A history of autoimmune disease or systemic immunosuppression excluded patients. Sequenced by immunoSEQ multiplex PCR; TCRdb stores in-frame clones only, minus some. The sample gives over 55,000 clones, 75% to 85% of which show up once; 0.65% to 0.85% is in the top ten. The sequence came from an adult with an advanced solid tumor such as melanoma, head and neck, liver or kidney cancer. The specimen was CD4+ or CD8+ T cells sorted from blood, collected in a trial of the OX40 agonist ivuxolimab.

CDR3 residues: CASSIEYNEQFF. The CDR3 region has the DNA TGTGCCAGCAGCATAGAGTACAATGAGCAGTTCTTC. The V and J genes are TRBV5-4 and TRBJ2-1; D unclear. Germline-derived CDR1 and CDR2 are SGHNT and YYREEE (reference sequence). This CDR3 is built from 12 residues. The V end was cut by 4 bases, the J end by 4 bases, with 6 bases between.